The 8 T cell receptor beta chains presented below share a single source sample, sequenced in a study of memory CD4+ T cells and cytomegalovirus serostatus. The sort gate was single viable CD3+CD4+CD8-CD45RO+ cells for memory CD4+ T cells. Some clones are missing from TCRdb's copy, which holds only in-frame ones; the method was immunoSEQ multiplex PCR. The sample records roughly 42,000 clones, just under 80% being singletons. Material: memory CD4+ T cells from blood. The receptor set was obtained from an adult in good health and CMV-seronegative.

V gene TRBV18 combines with J gene TRBJ2-4; possibly TRBD1 for D (6 bases). The CDR3 runs to 16 residues. V was pared by 3 bases and J by 9 bases, with 21 bases between. CDR1 is KGHSH, CDR2 LQKENI, per germline. CDR3 sequence reads: CASSPPDSRVSGIQYF. CDR3 DNA: TGTGCCAGCTCACCTCCGGACAGCCGGGTCTCGGGCATTCAGTACTTC. Full variable domain (remainder filled in from reference TRBV18 and TRBJ2-4): NAGVMQNPRHLVRRRGQEARLRCSPMKGHSHVYWYRQLPEEGLKFMVYLQKENIIDESGMPKERFSAEFPKEGPSILRIQQVVRGDSAAYFCASSPPDSRVSGIQYFGAGTRLSVL.

The V and J genes are TRBV6-1 and TRBJ1-5; no definite D call. Germline loops: CDR1 MNHNS, CDR2 SASEGT. The length of the CDR3 is 14 residues. Deletions cut 6 bases from V and 4 bases from J, with 13 bases between. The CDR3 reads CASRVTGTNQPQHF. For the CDR3, the DNA is TGTGCCAGCAGGGTTACGGGAACTAATCAGCCCCAGCATTTT.

This clone was found a few times. This specimen includes other DNA sequences encoding the same CDR3. This chain joins TRBV28 and TRBJ1-2; TRBD1 aligns across 8 bases. Losses at the gene ends were 5 bases for V and 5 bases for J; bases not matched to a gene: 7. The CDR3 sequence is 14 residues long. Per germline, CDR1 MDHEN and CDR2 SYDVKM. The CDR3 nucleotides read TGTGCCAGCAGTCTCGGACAGGGTTTGTATGGCTACACCTTC. This encodes CASSLGQGLYGYTF.

The genes are TRBV27 and TRBJ1-1; D uncertain. V was trimmed by 5 bases and J by 5 bases, leaving 21 bases between them. The CDR3 spans 16 residues. Per the germline V gene, CDR1 is MNHEY and CDR2 is SMNVEV (reference sequence). CDR3 in amino acids: CASSQARPLGSTEAFF. The CDR3 DNA follows: TGTGCCAGCAGTCAGGCTCGACCTCTGGGGTCAACTGAAGCTTTCTTT.

This clone was recorded once. This chain links TRBV6-5 with TRBJ2-2, with TRBD1 as a possible D gene (5 bases). V was trimmed by 10 bases and J by 3 bases, leaving 12 bases between them. Per the germline V gene, CDR1 is MNHEY and CDR2 is SVGAGI. The CDR3 contains 13 residues. As DNA, the CDR3 is TGTGCCATCGAAGGCAGGGACACCGGGGAGCTGTTTTTT. It specifies CAIEGRDTGELFF.

The chain combines TRBV5-1 with TRBJ2-3; 12 nucleotides align to TRBD2. After removal of 2 bases from V and 2 bases from J, the junction contained 3 bases not matched to a gene. The CDR3 contains 16 residues. Looked up from germline, CDR1 is SGHRS and CDR2 is YFSETQ. The chain's CDR3 is CASSLTSGGLTDTQYF. CDR3 nucleotides: TGCGCCAGCAGCTTAACTAGCGGGGGGCTCACAGATACGCAGTATTTT.

The chain combines TRBV18 with TRBJ1-2; D unresolved. V gave up 3 bases and J gave up 1 base, with 18 bases separating them. The CDR3 is 17 residues long. Germline V gene data show CDR1 as KGHSH and CDR2 as LQKENI. The CDR3 loop reads CASSPTDLPLDNYGYTF. CDR3 nucleotides: TGTGCCAGCTCACCGACCGACCTTCCCCTAGATAACTATGGCTACACCTTC.

The chain combines TRBV5-6 with TRBJ2-5, with a weak D call TRBD1 (5 bases). From germline, CDR1 is SGHDT and CDR2 YYEEEE. Between the trimmed V and J ends, which lost 1 base and 4 bases, there was a span of 8 bases. The CDR3 consists of 13 residues. The CDR3 region is CASSLPGLETQYF. CDR3 coding DNA: TGTGCCAGCAGCTTGCCAGGGCTAGAGACCCAGTACTTC.